This is a list of T cell receptor beta chains from one sample in a study of cytomegalovirus exposure and HLA in healthy donors. Using immunoSEQ multiplex PCR, the repertoire was profiled, and TCRdb retains in-frame clones only, with some absent. This table holds more than 150,000 clones, about four fifths found once. Sequencing was carried out using PBMCs. The receptor set was obtained from a boy aged 10-17 years in good health and CMV-seronegative. Both conserved end residues are part of each CDR3. Fields, in order: V gene, J gene, clone size, D gene, CDR3 DNA, CDR3 protein. The D gene is left open where the match is weak. Not all rows give a size; the values are once, few, many and, for expanded clones, a class.

V gene: TRBV7-9; J gene: TRBJ2-7; clone size: NA; D gene: TRBD1; CDR3 DNA: TGTGCCAGCAGCTTAGCGGGACAGGGCCACGAGCAGTACTTC; CDR3 protein: CASSLAGQGHEQYF
V gene: TRBV30; J gene: TRBJ2-3; clone size: NA; D gene: NA; CDR3 DNA: TGTGCCTGGAGTTCATCCAAAGATACGCAGTATTTT; CDR3 protein: CAWSSSKDTQYF
V gene: TRBV7-2; J gene: TRBJ1-2; clone size: once; D gene: TRBD1; CDR3 DNA: TGTGCCAGCAGCTCCCGGGGGACAGGGCTTGGCTACACCTTC; CDR3 protein: CASSSRGTGLGYTF
V gene: TRBV5-1; J gene: TRBJ2-7; clone size: NA; D gene: NA; CDR3 DNA: TGCGCCAGCAGCTTCGGACAGCTTGGCTCCTACGAGCAGTACTTC; CDR3 protein: CASSFGQLGSYEQYF
V gene: TRBV6-5; J gene: TRBJ1-6; clone size: NA; D gene: TRBD1; CDR3 DNA: TGTGCCAGCAGCGACAGGGCCGCTAATTCACCCCTCCACTTT; CDR3 protein: CASSDRAANSPLHF
V gene: TRBV11-3; J gene: TRBJ2-7; clone size: NA; D gene: TRBD1; CDR3 DNA: TGTGCCAGCAGTGTATCGGGACAGGCATCCTACGAGCAGTACTTC; CDR3 protein: CASSVSGQASYEQYF
V gene: TRBV19; J gene: TRBJ1-2; clone size: NA; D gene: NA; CDR3 DNA: TGTGCCAGTAGTATAACTGACAGGAGCTACACCTTC; CDR3 protein: CASSITDRSYTF
V gene: TRBV5-1; J gene: TRBJ1-5; clone size: once; D gene: NA; CDR3 DNA: TGCGCCAGCAGCTCGGGGGACGGCAATCAGCCCCAGCATTTT; CDR3 protein: CASSSGDGNQPQHF
V gene: TRBV5-1; J gene: TRBJ2-7; clone size: NA; D gene: TRBD2; CDR3 DNA: TGCGCCAGCAAGGGGACTACCTACGAGCAGTACTTC; CDR3 protein: CASKGTTYEQYF
V gene: TRBV6-9; J gene: TRBJ2-5; clone size: NA; D gene: NA; CDR3 DNA: TGTGCCAGTCCTAGGGGCCTCGTGGAGACCCAGTACTTC; CDR3 protein: CASPRGLVETQYF
V gene: TRBV6-5; J gene: TRBJ1-1; clone size: NA; D gene: NA; CDR3 DNA: TGTGCCAGCAGTTGGGGCAGGAACACTGAAGCTTTCTTT; CDR3 protein: CASSWGRNTEAFF
V gene: TRBV25-1; J gene: TRBJ2-1; clone size: NA; D gene: TRBD2; CDR3 DNA: TGTGCCAGGGCGGGGGGGTCCTACAATGAGCAGTTCTTC; CDR3 protein: CARAGGSYNEQFF
V gene: TRBV6-5; J gene: TRBJ2-1; clone size: few; D gene: NA; CDR3 DNA: TGTGCCAGCAGTCACAGGGCCGCTGACTACAATGAGCAGTTCTTC; CDR3 protein: CASSHRAADYNEQFF
V gene: TRBV25-1; J gene: TRBJ2-4; clone size: once; D gene: NA; CDR3 DNA: TGTGCCAGCAGTGTCGCGTACATTCAGTACTTC; CDR3 protein: CASSVAYIQYF
V gene: TRBV5-1; J gene: TRBJ1-2; clone size: few; D gene: NA; CDR3 DNA: TGCGCCAGCAGCTCGACAGATTACTATGGCTACACCTTC; CDR3 protein: CASSSTDYYGYTF
V gene: TRBV19; J gene: TRBJ2-4; clone size: NA; D gene: TRBD2; CDR3 DNA: TGTGCCAGTAGTTCCCGGAATAGCGGGGGCCACAAAAACATTCAGTACTTC; CDR3 protein: CASSSRNSGGHKNIQYF
V gene: TRBV4-1; J gene: TRBJ2-7; clone size: NA; D gene: NA; CDR3 DNA: TGCGCCAGCAGCCAAAACCCTAACACAGGGACCCCCTACGAGCAGTACTTC; CDR3 protein: CASSQNPNTGTPYEQYF
V gene: TRBV7-2; J gene: TRBJ1-4; clone size: NA; D gene: NA; CDR3 DNA: TGTGCCAGCAGCGTAGATACAGGGACTGAAAAACTGTTTTTT; CDR3 protein: CASSVDTGTEKLFF
V gene: TRBV4-1; J gene: TRBJ2-7; clone size: NA; D gene: NA; CDR3 DNA: TGCGCCAGCAGCCCGACAGGTTCCAGCTCCTACGAGCAGTACTTC; CDR3 protein: CASSPTGSSSYEQYF
V gene: TRBV7-9; J gene: TRBJ1-2; clone size: few; D gene: NA; CDR3 DNA: TGTGCCAGCAGCTTTGGGCGACTAGACTTAGGAGTCGGTGGCTACACCTTC; CDR3 protein: CASSFGRLDLGVGGYTF
V gene: TRBV10-3; J gene: TRBJ2-5; clone size: NA; D gene: NA; CDR3 DNA: TGTGCCATCAGTGCGGTGATCAGGTCCCAAGAGACCCAGTACTTC; CDR3 protein: CAISAVIRSQETQYF
V gene: TRBV30; J gene: TRBJ1-1; clone size: NA; D gene: NA; CDR3 DNA: TGTGCCTGGAGTGCTCAGCAGGTGGGGGGGGCTTTCTTT; CDR3 protein: CAWSAQQVGGAFF
V gene: TRBV6-5; J gene: TRBJ1-2; clone size: NA; D gene: NA; CDR3 DNA: TGTGCCAGCAGCTTTGCTAATGTTCCGGGGGGCTACACCTTC; CDR3 protein: CASSFANVPGGYTF
V gene: TRBV11-3; J gene: TRBJ1-2; clone size: NA; D gene: TRBD1; CDR3 DNA: TGTGCCAGCAGCTTTCACAGGGGTTACGAATATGGCTACACCTTC; CDR3 protein: CASSFHRGYEYGYTF
V gene: TRBV14; J gene: TRBJ2-4; clone size: NA; D gene: NA; CDR3 DNA: TGTGCCAGCAGCGCGGGATCTCGGGGGGCTTCTTGGGAATGGAACATTCAGTACTTC; CDR3 protein: CASSAGSRGASWEWNIQYF
V gene: TRBV30; J gene: TRBJ1-5; clone size: NA; D gene: NA; CDR3 DNA: TGTGCCTGGAGTTCGACAAACACCAATCAGCCCCAGCATTTT; CDR3 protein: CAWSSTNTNQPQHF
V gene: TRBV2; J gene: TRBJ2-3; clone size: NA; D gene: NA; CDR3 DNA: TGTGCCAGCAGTGACACTCATTCTAGCACAGATACGCAGTATTTT; CDR3 protein: CASSDTHSSTDTQYF
V gene: TRBV27; J gene: TRBJ2-7; clone size: NA; D gene: TRBD2; CDR3 DNA: TGTGCCAGCAGTCCGCTAGCGGGAGTCTACGAGCAGTACTTC; CDR3 protein: CASSPLAGVYEQYF
V gene: TRBV5-1; J gene: TRBJ2-7; clone size: NA; D gene: TRBD1; CDR3 DNA: TGCGCCAGCAGGACCGGGACAGGGGGGACCTACGAGCAGTACTTC; CDR3 protein: CASRTGTGGTYEQYF
V gene: TRBV9; J gene: TRBJ2-7; clone size: NA; D gene: NA; CDR3 DNA: TGTGCCAGCAGCCCAAGGGGTAGTCAGCTTTACGAGCAGTACTTC; CDR3 protein: CASSPRGSQLYEQYF
V gene: TRBV13; J gene: TRBJ1-1; clone size: NA; D gene: TRBD1; CDR3 DNA: TGTGCCAGCAGACACGGACAGGGCCAGAACACTGAAGCTTTCTTT; CDR3 protein: CASRHGQGQNTEAFF
V gene: TRBV11-2; J gene: TRBJ2-1; clone size: once; D gene: NA; CDR3 DNA: TGTGCCAGCAGCCCCTTCCAGATCGGGACTGCTCTTTACAATGAGCAGTTCTTC; CDR3 protein: CASSPFQIGTALYNEQFF
V gene: TRBV27; J gene: TRBJ2-2; clone size: NA; D gene: NA; CDR3 DNA: TGTGCCAGCAGTTTTGGGTCGCGGGGCACCGGGGAGCTGTTTTTT; CDR3 protein: CASSFGSRGTGELFF
V gene: TRBV30; J gene: TRBJ1-4; clone size: NA; D gene: NA; CDR3 DNA: TGTGCCTGGAGTAGTTACAGGGCTAAGGAGAATGAAAAACTGTTTTTT; CDR3 protein: CAWSSYRAKENEKLFF
V gene: TRBV27; J gene: TRBJ1-6; clone size: NA; D gene: NA; CDR3 DNA: TGTGCCAGCAGTTTATTATCCAGGGTAGAAAATTCACCCCTCCACTTT; CDR3 protein: CASSLLSRVENSPLHF
V gene: TRBV5-1; J gene: TRBJ1-6; clone size: few; D gene: NA; CDR3 DNA: TGCGCCAGCAGCTTGGGGACAAAGGGATCTGAGAATTCACCCCTCCACTTT; CDR3 protein: CASSLGTKGSENSPLHF
V gene: TRBV5-4; J gene: TRBJ2-4; clone size: NA; D gene: TRBD2; CDR3 DNA: TGTGCCAGCAGCTCGGGACTAGCGGCGGGAGAAAACATTCAGTACTTC; CDR3 protein: CASSSGLAAGENIQYF
V gene: TRBV27; J gene: TRBJ2-3; clone size: NA; D gene: TRBD2; CDR3 DNA: TGTGCCAGCAAATACGGGAGGGGCACAGATACGCAGTATTTT; CDR3 protein: CASKYGRGTDTQYF
V gene: TRBV14; J gene: TRBJ1-4; clone size: once; D gene: NA; CDR3 DNA: TGTGCCAGCAGCCAACCCGGCCGGGGGTTAGATGAAAAACTGTTTTTT; CDR3 protein: CASSQPGRGLDEKLFF
V gene: TRBV30; J gene: TRBJ2-2; clone size: once; D gene: NA; CDR3 DNA: TGTGCCGGCGGGCAGGGGAAGGCCGGGGAGCTGTTTTTT; CDR3 protein: CAGGQGKAGELFF
V gene: TRBV11-2; J gene: TRBJ1-2; clone size: NA; D gene: NA; CDR3 DNA: TGTGCCAGCAGCTTAGATCGGGGATCGAGTTATGGCTACACCTTC; CDR3 protein: CASSLDRGSSYGYTF
V gene: TRBV14; J gene: TRBJ1-2; clone size: NA; D gene: NA; CDR3 DNA: TGTGCCAGCAGCCCCGACAGAACTTATGGCTACACCTTC; CDR3 protein: CASSPDRTYGYTF
V gene: TRBV7-9; J gene: TRBJ1-1; clone size: NA; D gene: TRBD1; CDR3 DNA: TGTTCCAGCAGCTTAGTGGGGACAGGTCTCATGAACACTGAAGCTTTCTTT; CDR3 protein: CSSSLVGTGLMNTEAFF